The 18 T cell receptor beta chains given below trace back to one sample, sequenced in a study of CD8 T cells in Susac syndrome. After extraction with the RNeasy kit, about 0.5 to 1 ug of the RNA was reverse transcribed using random hexamers. Each CDR3 protein is one row after TCRdb ran MiXCR on the immunoSEQ multiplex PCR reads. The table lists roughly 140,000 distinct CDR3 sequences, 85% to 95% of them singletons. Source material: CD4+ T cells from PBMCs. Every receptor here comes from a human donor with Susac syndrome.

The table lists this clonotype with a few counts. The chain employs TRBV4-2 and TRBJ2-7, with TRBD2 matching 11 bases. This CDR3 spans 15 amino acids. Unmatched junction bases numbered 3, after V lost 4 bases and J lost 1 base. Per germline, CDR1 LGHNA and CDR2 YNFKEQ. The CDR3 coding sequence is TGTGCCAGCAGCCGCACTAGCGGGGGTTCCTACGAGCAGTACTTC. Protein product: CASSRTSGGSYEQYF.

The rearrangement uses TRBV7-8 and TRBJ2-5, with 11 bases aligning to TRBD2. Trimming removed 6 bases from V and 7 bases from J; junction bases left unmatched: 10. Germline CDR1 is SGHVS and CDR2 is FQNEAQ. The CDR3 covers 15 residues. CDR3 DNA: TGTGCCAGCAGGACCGGGACTAGCGGCTTAGGGACCCAGTACTTC. Its translation: CASRTGTSGLGTQYF.

The chain joins TRBV15 to TRBJ1-5, with unresolved D. The CDR3 consists of 12 residues. Deletions cut 3 bases from V and 9 bases from J, with 9 bases between. The germline V gene has CDR1 LNHNV and CDR2 YYDKDF (reference sequence). CDR3 sequence (DNA): TGTGCCACCAGCAGCCCTCCCGGGCCCCAGCATTTT. It encodes CATSSPPGPQHF.

This chain uses TRBV14 with TRBJ1-2; D ambiguous. This CDR3 spans 14 amino acids. Trimming took off 1 base at V and 7 bases at J, with 13 bases between the two ends. Per germline, CDR1 SGHDN and CDR2 FVKESK. This CDR3 reads CASSQARGGSGYTF. The CDR3 coding sequence is TGTGCCAGCAGCCAAGCGCGGGGAGGGAGTGGCTACACCTTC.

This chain uses TRBV7-2 with TRBJ2-3; 10 positions agree with TRBD2. Germline assignment: CDR1 SGHTA and CDR2 FQGNSA. This CDR3 is built from 15 residues. Trimming at V came to 4 bases and at J to 2 bases, leaving 3 bases not matched to a gene. The CDR3 protein is CASSSLAGPTDTQYF. The CDR3, as DNA: TGTGCCAGCAGCTCACTAGCGGGGCCCACAGATACGCAGTATTTT. The complete variable domain, with remaining parts taken from reference TRBV7-2 and TRBJ2-3, reads GAGVSQSPSNKVTEKGKDVELRCDPISGHTALYWYRQSLGQGLEFLIYFQGNSAPDKSGLPSDRFSAERTGGSVSTLTIQRTQQEDSAVYLCASSSLAGPTDTQYFGPGTRLTVL.

CDR3 DNA: TGTGCCAGCACTTGGGACAGGGGGCATGATGAGCAGTACTTC. This sequence encodes CASTWDRGHDEQYF. The chain uses TRBV12-3 or TRBV12-4 and TRBJ2-7, with 12 positions matching TRBD1. After removal of 7 bases from V and 7 bases from J, the junction contained 8 bases not matched to a gene. The CDR3 sequence is 14 residues long.

This clonotype showed up just a few times. The chain carries TRBV25-1 and TRBJ1-2, with D unclear. The CDR3 sequence is 12 residues long. V was pared by 2 bases and J by 4 bases, with 5 bases between. CDR1 MGHDK and CDR2 SYGVNS come from the germline V gene. In nucleotides, the CDR3 is TGTGCCAGCAGTGAAAATTCCTATGGCTACACCTTC. Translation gives CASSENSYGYTF.

The CDR3 region is CSAKHGTGNQPQHF. As DNA, the CDR3 is TGCAGTGCTAAGCACGGGACAGGGAATCAGCCCCAGCATTTT. V gene TRBV20-1 combines with J gene TRBJ1-5; TRBD1 matches at 9 bases. J was trimmed by 4 bases and V by 4 bases; bases with no gene match: 5. The CDR3 contains 14 residues. Germline V lookup: CDR1 DFQATT, CDR2 SNEGSKA (reference sequence).

The genes are TRBV7-3 and TRBJ2-3, with 9 bases lining up with TRBD2. Per the germline V gene, CDR1 is SGHTA and CDR2 is FQGTGA. CDR3 length: 15 amino acids. The V and J ends lost 6 bases and 4 bases, in that order; junction bases with no gene match: 8. Written as DNA, the CDR3 is TGTGCCAGCAGTCCCGTGGCGGGGGGGTCAGATACGCAGTATTTT. This gives the protein CASSPVAGGSDTQYF.

The chain is built from TRBV7-2 and TRBJ2-7; TRBD2 matches 9 bases. The germline CDR1 and CDR2 sequences are SGHTA and FQGNSA. The CDR3 is 16 amino acids. Trimming removed 5 bases from V and 7 bases from J; junction bases left unmatched: 15. The CDR3: CASSAGRAGGHREQYF. The CDR3 DNA reads TGTGCCAGCAGCGCCGGAAGGGCGGGGGGGCATAGGGAGCAGTACTTC.

The V and J genes are TRBV2 and TRBJ1-1; no definite D call. Per germline, CDR1 SNHLY and CDR2 FYNNEI. V lost 4 bases to trimming and J lost 0 bases, with 9 bases between them. This CDR3 has 14 residues. The CDR3 spells CASSGQNMNTEAFF. DNA of the CDR3: TGTGCCAGCAGTGGGCAGAACATGAACACTGAAGCTTTCTTT.

The chain employs TRBV20-1 and TRBJ1-5, with 7 nucleotides matching TRBD1. Germline values: CDR1 DFQATT, CDR2 SNEGSKA (reference sequence). With 8 bases clipped from V and 5 bases from J, the junction kept 9 bases outside the gene matches. The CDR3 is 13 residues long. In nucleotides, the CDR3 is TGCAGTTCGGCCAGGGGGTTTGATCAGCCCCAGCATTTT. Translated: CSSARGFDQPQHF.

Turning to this clonotype: Germline is not matched at one junction end, which may reflect a read error. The CDR3 region has the DNA TGTGCCACCAGCAGGCGGACTAGCGGGATTTTCTCCCACAATGAGCAGTTCTTC. Protein: CATSRRTSGIFSHNEQFF. The chain is built from TRBV15 and TRBJ2-1; 12 bases fit TRBD2. CDR3 size: 18 residues. The V gene's germline CDR1 is LNHNV and CDR2 YYDKDF (reference sequence).

This chain joins TRBV4-1 and TRBJ2-7, with TRBD1 matching 10 bases. The CDR3 spans 16 residues. V trimming: 0 bases; J trimming: 2 bases; junction bases outside the gene matches: 4. From germline, CDR1 is MGHRA and CDR2 YSYEKL. This CDR3 reads CASSQDTGQGPYEQYF. CDR3 bases: TGCGCCAGCAGCCAAGACACGGGACAGGGGCCCTACGAGCAGTACTTC.

The V gene is TRBV7-9, the J gene TRBJ1-2; D unclear. The germline CDR1 and CDR2 sequences are SEHNR and FQNEAQ (reference sequence). The CDR3 spans 17 residues. With 5 bases removed from V and 0 bases from J, the gap between germline ends came to 19 bases. The DNA for the CDR3 is TGTGCCAGCAGCCCCCCTAACCCCCTACAGACTAACTATGGCTACACCTTC. Translation gives CASSPPNPLQTNYGYTF. Supplemented by reference TRBV7-9 and TRBJ1-2, the full variable domain reads DTGVSQNPRHKITKRGQNVTFRCDPISEHNRLYWYRQTLGQGPEFLTYFQNEAQLEKSRLLSDRFSAERPKGSFSTLEIQRTEQGDSAMYLCASSPPNPLQTNYGYTFGSGTRLTVV.

The rearrangement uses TRBV29-1 and TRBJ2-7; D perhaps matches TRBD2 (5 bases). This CDR3 contains 11 residues. CDR1 is SQVTM and CDR2 is ANQGSEA in the germline V gene. Trimming took 6 bases from V and 4 from J, leaving 10 bases between them. The CDR3 loop reads CSVSSGYEQYF. The CDR3 DNA reads as TGCAGCGTGTCCTCGGGGTACGAGCAGTACTTC.

This clonotype appeared once. This chain joins TRBV29-1 and TRBJ2-2; TRBD1 agrees at 7 bases. Per germline, CDR1 SQVTM and CDR2 ANQGSEA. The CDR3 totals 13 residues. The V gene end was trimmed by 6 bases and the J gene end by 5 bases; junction bases not matched to a gene: 6. Written as DNA, the CDR3 is TGCAGCGTGACGGACAGGCGAACCGGGGAGCTGTTTTTT. It translates to CSVTDRRTGELFF.

The rearrangement links TRBV12-3 or TRBV12-4 to TRBJ1-6; D uncertain. The V and J ends lost 6 bases and 10 bases respectively, with 16 bases between them. CDR3 length: 14 residues. The CDR3 DNA sequence: TGTGCCAGCAGCACCTTATCCAGTGAATCACCCCTCCACTTT. This translates into CASSTLSSESPLHF.